The entry below gives a single T cell receptor beta chain sequence along with its context. This entry comes from a study of immune characterization of retroperitoneal liposarcoma. Trimming cost V 6 bases and J 1 base, with 16 bases left between them. Germline CDR1 reads SGHRS; CDR2 reads YFSETQ. The CDR3 extends over 15 amino acids. TCRdb reanalysed the PCR reads using MiXCR and keeps one entry per CDR3 protein. The sample holds some 6,600 distinct CDR3 sequences; roughly 29% are singletons and the top ten take about 27%. The sequencing sample was made of tumor tissue. The receptor was derived from a female donor with retroperitoneal liposarcoma. The rearrangement links TRBV5-1 to TRBJ1-1, with D possibly matching TRBD1 (6 bases). The DNA of the CDR3 is TGCGCCAGCATCAGTGGGGGGGGCGAGAACACTGAAGCTTTCTTT. Translated, it gives CASISGGGENTEAFF.